Following are 10 T cell receptor beta chains from one sample sequenced in a study of CD8+ T cells in alopecia areata. Sequencing relied on a cDNA template that was reverse transcribed from extracted RNA. Assay used: immunoSEQ multiplex PCR; TCRdb lists only in-frame clones, some missing. Here the sample spans 70,000 or so clones, 50% to 75% being singletons. The sequenced sample was CD8+ T cells sorted from blood, obtained at week 0. These receptors all come from a human donor with alopecia areata.

This clone appeared a few times. The V call is TRBV27, the J call TRBJ1-5, with D unresolved. Germline V gene sequence: CDR1 MNHEY, CDR2 SMNVEV (reference sequence). V was cut by 6 bases and J by 0 bases, with 9 bases left in between. The CDR3 runs to 14 residues. The CDR3: CASSPMDSNQPQHF. In nucleotides, the CDR3 is TGTGCCAGCAGCCCAATGGATAGCAATCAGCCCCAGCATTTT.

In its sample, this clone was seen once. The junction differs from germline at one of its ends, possibly a read error. The genes are TRBV28 and TRBJ2-1; 7 bases are shared with TRBD2. CDR1 and CDR2 (germline): MDHEN, SYDVKM. This CDR3 contains 18 residues. Written as DNA, the CDR3 is TGTGCCAGCAGTCCGTTAGCGGGTGAAACAAGCTCCTACAATAAGCAGTTCTTC. This sequence encodes CASSPLAGETSSYNKQFF. The variable domain in full, completed from reference TRBV28 and TRBJ2-1, reads DVKVTQSSRYLVKRTGEKVFLECVQDMDHENMFWYRQDPGLGLRLIYFSYDVKMKEKGDIPEGYSVSREKKERFSLILESASTNQTSMYLCASSPLAGETSSYNKQFFGPGTRLTVL.

This clone occurred a few times. This chain connects TRBV10-3 to TRBJ2-2, with 11 bases matching TRBD2. The length of the CDR3 is 18 residues. Germline CDR1 and CDR2: ENHRY and SYGVKD. V dropped 4 bases and J dropped 7; count of bases not matched to a gene: 14. This chain's CDR3 is CAISGLAGGPMAGGELFF. CDR3 bases: TGTGCCATCAGTGGGTTAGCGGGAGGGCCCATGGCCGGCGGGGAGCTGTTTTTT.

This clone was observed once. Its ends do not fully match the called genes, so a read error is possible. This rearrangement joins TRBV14 to TRBJ2-7, with D unresolved. The length of the CDR3 is 13 residues. Germline CDR1 SGHDN, CDR2 FVKESK. CDR3 nucleotides: TGTGCCAGCAGCCAAGCCATCCTCGGACGGATAATTTTC. Its protein is CASSQAILGRIIF. Using reference TRBV14 and TRBJ2-7 for the parts outside the CDR3, the full variable domain is EAGVTQFPSHSVIEKGQTVTLRCDPISGHDNLYWYRRVMGKEIKFLLHFVKESKQDESGMPNNRFLAERTGGTYSTLKVQPAELEDSGVYFCASSQAILGRIIFGPGTRLTVT.

The rearrangement uses TRBV7-6 and TRBJ2-1, with D perhaps being TRBD1 or TRBD2 (5 bases each). V was clipped by 6 bases and J by 8 bases, with 14 bases between them. The CDR3 loop spans 13 amino acids. CDR1 and CDR2 (germline): SGHVS, FNYEAQ. In DNA form, the CDR3 reads TGTGCCAGCAGGGGGGACGACATGGATGAGCAGTTCTTC. Its protein product is CASRGDDMDEQFF.

This clone has just a few counts. For the CDR3, the DNA is TGTGCCAGCAGTGAGGGAGGGTCTGAAGCTTTCTTT. It translates to CASSEGGSEAFF. V is TRBV25-1 and J is TRBJ1-1, with D uncertain. The CDR3 totals 12 residues. Germline V CDR1 and CDR2: MGHDK, SYGVNS. V shed 3 bases and J shed 6 bases, with 8 bases lying between them.

This sequence joins TRBV7-2 and TRBJ2-2; D remains unclear. The V gene lost 1 base and the J gene lost 7 bases, with 7 bases spanning the gap. This CDR3 comprises 13 residues. Germline-derived CDR1 and CDR2 are SGHTA and FQGNSA. The CDR3 region has the DNA TGTGCCAGCAGCTTAGGCAACCTCGGGGAGCTGTTTTTT. Translation: CASSLGNLGELFF.

The chain is built from TRBV6-5 and TRBJ1-5; no clear D. The germline V gene has CDR1 MNHEY and CDR2 SVGAGI. The CDR3 has 13 residues. V lost 4 bases to trimming and J lost 6 bases, with 10 bases between them. Here the CDR3 reads CASSSGESQPQHF. The CDR3 bases are TGTGCCAGCAGTTCCGGCGAAAGTCAGCCCCAGCATTTT.

The chain couples TRBV28 to TRBJ2-7; the match to TRBD1 covers 8 bases. The CDR3 has 15 residues. V gave up 3 bases and J gave up 4 bases; unmatched junction bases: 8. The germline V gene encodes CDR1 MDHEN and CDR2 SYDVKM. CDR3 region: CASSFRGPAGYEQYF. Here the CDR3 DNA reads TGTGCCAGCAGTTTCAGGGGGCCGGCTGGTTACGAGCAGTACTTC.

This clone is deemed medium-sized. This rearrangement joins TRBV7-9 to TRBJ2-5; TRBD2 might be the D (7 bases). Per the germline V gene, CDR1 is SEHNR and CDR2 is FQNEAQ (reference sequence). V was shortened by 5 bases and J by 4 bases, with 29 bases between the two germline ends. The CDR3 has 19 residues. CDR3 nucleotide sequence: TGTGCCAGCAGCCGAGCCCCGTGGGGGGCCTCGAGGGAGGGAGAGACCCAGTACTTC. Protein product: CASSRAPWGASREGETQYF.